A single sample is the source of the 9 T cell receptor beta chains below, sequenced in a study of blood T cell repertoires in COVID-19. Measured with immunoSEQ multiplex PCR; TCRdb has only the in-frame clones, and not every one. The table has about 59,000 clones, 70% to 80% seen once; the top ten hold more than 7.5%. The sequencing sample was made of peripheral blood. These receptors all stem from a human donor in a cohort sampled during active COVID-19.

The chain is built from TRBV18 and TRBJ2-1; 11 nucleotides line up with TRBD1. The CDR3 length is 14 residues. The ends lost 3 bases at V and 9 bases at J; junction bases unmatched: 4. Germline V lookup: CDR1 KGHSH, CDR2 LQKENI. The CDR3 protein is CASSPGTGGGEQFF. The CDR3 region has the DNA TGTGCCAGCTCACCCGGGACAGGGGGGGGTGAGCAGTTCTTC.

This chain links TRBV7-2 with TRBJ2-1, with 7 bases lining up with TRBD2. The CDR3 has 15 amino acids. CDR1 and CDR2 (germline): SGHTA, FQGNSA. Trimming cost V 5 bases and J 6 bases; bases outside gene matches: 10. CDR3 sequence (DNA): TGTGCCAGCAGCCGCCGGGCTAGCGGAAGCAATGAGCAGTTCTTC. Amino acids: CASSRRASGSNEQFF.

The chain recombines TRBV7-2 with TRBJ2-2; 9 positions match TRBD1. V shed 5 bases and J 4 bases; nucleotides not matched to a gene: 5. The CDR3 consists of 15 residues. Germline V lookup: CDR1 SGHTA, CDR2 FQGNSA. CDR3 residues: CASSPGQGFTGELFF. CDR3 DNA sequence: TGTGCCAGCAGCCCGGGACAGGGTTTCACCGGGGAGCTGTTTTTT. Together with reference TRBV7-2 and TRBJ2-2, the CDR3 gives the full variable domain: GAGVSQSPSNKVTEKGKDVELRCDPISGHTALYWYRQSLGQGLEFLIYFQGNSAPDKSGLPSDRFSAERTGGSVSTLTIQRTQQEDSAVYLCASSPGQGFTGELFFGEGSRLTVL.

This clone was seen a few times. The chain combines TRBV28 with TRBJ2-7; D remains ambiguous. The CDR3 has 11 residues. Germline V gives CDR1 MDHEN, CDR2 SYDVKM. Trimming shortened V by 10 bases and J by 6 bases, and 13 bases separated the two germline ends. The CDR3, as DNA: TGTGCCACGTACTCTAGGCTCGAGCAGTACTTC. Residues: CATYSRLEQYF.

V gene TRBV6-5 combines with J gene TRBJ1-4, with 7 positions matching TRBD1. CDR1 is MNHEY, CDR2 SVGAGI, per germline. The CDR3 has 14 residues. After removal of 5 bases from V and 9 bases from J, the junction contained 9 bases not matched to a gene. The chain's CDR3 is CASSTKGARKKLFF. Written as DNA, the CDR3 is TGTGCCAGCAGTACCAAGGGGGCAAGGAAAAAACTGTTTTTT.

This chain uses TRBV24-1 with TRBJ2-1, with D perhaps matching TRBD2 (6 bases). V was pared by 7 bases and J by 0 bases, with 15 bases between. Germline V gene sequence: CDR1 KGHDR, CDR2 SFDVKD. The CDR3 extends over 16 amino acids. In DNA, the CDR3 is TGTGCCACCAGGTCCGACGCGGGGAGCTCCTACAATGAGCAGTTCTTC. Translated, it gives CATRSDAGSSYNEQFF.

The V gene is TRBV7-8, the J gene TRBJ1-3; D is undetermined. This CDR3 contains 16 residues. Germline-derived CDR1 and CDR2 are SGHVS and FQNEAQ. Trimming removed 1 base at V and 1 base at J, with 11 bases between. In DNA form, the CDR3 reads TGTGCCAGCAGCTTAGTCCAGGTTACATCTGGAAACACCATATATTTT. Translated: CASSLVQVTSGNTIYF.

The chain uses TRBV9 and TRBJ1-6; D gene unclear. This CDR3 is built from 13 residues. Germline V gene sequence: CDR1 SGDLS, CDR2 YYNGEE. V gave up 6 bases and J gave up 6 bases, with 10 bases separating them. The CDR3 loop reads CASNSGSNSPLHF. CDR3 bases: TGTGCCAGCAATAGTGGGAGTAATTCACCCCTCCACTTT.

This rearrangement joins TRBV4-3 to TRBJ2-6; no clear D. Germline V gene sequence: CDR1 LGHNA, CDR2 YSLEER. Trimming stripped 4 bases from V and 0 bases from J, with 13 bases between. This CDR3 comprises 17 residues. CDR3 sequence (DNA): TGCGCCAGCAGCCTGGTTGGCGGCAACTCTGGGGCCAACGTCCTGACTTTC. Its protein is CASSLVGGNSGANVLTF.